Shown below are 22 T cell receptor beta chains from a single sample sequenced in a study of blood T cell repertoires in COVID-19. Repertoires were generated with immunoSEQ multiplex PCR, while TCRdb's copy carries only in-frame clones and drops some. The data show about 97,000 clones, around 92% seen once. Sequencing used peripheral blood. These receptors were obtained from a young man with acute or convalescent COVID-19.

V usage is TRBV2 and J usage is TRBJ1-1, with D unclear. Germline CDR1 reads SNHLY; CDR2 reads FYNNEI. The CDR3 length is 13 residues. V was cut by 3 bases and J by 3 bases, with 8 bases left in between. CDR3 loop: CASSEFSYTEAFF. The DNA for the CDR3 is TGTGCCAGCAGTGAGTTTTCGTACACTGAAGCTTTCTTT.

V is TRBV18 and J is TRBJ1-6; 8 nucleotides match TRBD1. This CDR3 is 20 amino acids long. Germline assignment: CDR1 KGHSH and CDR2 LQKENI. V was clipped by 3 bases and J by 0 bases; unmatched bases: 13. Here the CDR3 reads CASSPFWSGGESSYNSPLHF. CDR3 nucleotides: TGTGCCAGCTCACCGTTTTGGTCAGGGGGCGAAAGCTCCTATAATTCACCCCTCCACTTT.

The J gene is TRBJ1-6, the V gene TRBV19, with 8 bases aligning to TRBD1. The V segment lost 7 bases and the J segment 7 bases; nucleotides outside the gene matches: 9. CDR1 is LNHDA and CDR2 is SQIVND in the germline V gene (reference sequence). The CDR3 has 15 residues. This CDR3 reads CASMRTGIYNSPLHF. The CDR3 region has the DNA TGTGCCAGTATGAGGACAGGGATTTACAATTCACCCCTCCACTTT.

The V and J genes are TRBV5-4 and TRBJ2-2; 7 bases match TRBD1. Losses at the gene ends were 5 bases for V and 1 base for J; bases not matched to a gene: 8. The CDR3 runs 16 residues. CDR1 is SGHNT, CDR2 YYREEE, per germline (reference sequence). The CDR3 loop is CASSLMDRLNTGELFF. CDR3 in DNA: TGTGCCAGCAGTTTGATGGACAGGTTGAACACCGGGGAGCTGTTTTTT.

The chain employs TRBV30 and TRBJ1-1; D uncertain. The V end lost 4 bases, the J end lost 5 bases, and 11 bases lay between the germline ends. Germline CDR1 GTSNPN, CDR2 SVGIG (reference sequence). The CDR3 has 12 residues. Written as DNA, the CDR3 is TGTGCCTGGATGGGCCTTACAACTGAAGCTTTCTTT. Translation gives CAWMGLTTEAFF.

This clone was detected once. The rearrangement links TRBV24-1 to TRBJ1-5; no definite D call. The V end was cut by 5 bases, the J end by 0 bases, with 10 bases between. Germline-derived CDR1 and CDR2 are KGHDR and SFDVKD. The CDR3 has 15 residues. CDR3 sequence reads: CATSAPEDSNQPQHF. For the CDR3, the DNA is TGTGCCACCAGTGCCCCCGAGGATAGCAATCAGCCCCAGCATTTT.

The chain combines TRBV4-2 with TRBJ2-7, with TRBD2 identical over 9 bases. CDR1 and CDR2 (germline): LGHNA, YNFKEQ. With V trimmed by 0 bases and J by 3 bases, 9 bases remained unmatched. CDR3 length: 17 amino acids. CDR3 amino acids: CASSQETPSAGGYEQYF. Here the CDR3 DNA reads TGTGCCAGCAGCCAAGAGACCCCATCAGCGGGGGGCTACGAGCAGTACTTC.

The chain joins TRBV10-1 to TRBJ2-3, with TRBD2 identical over 8 bases. This CDR3 is 14 amino acids long. V lost 8 bases to trimming and J lost 6 bases; unmatched junction nucleotides: 10. Germline V gene lookup returns CDR1 WNHNN and CDR2 SYGVQD (reference sequence). The CDR3, as DNA: TGCGCCAGCGGTCCCCGGGAGGGTCAGGATACGCAGTATTTT. Amino acid sequence: CASGPREGQDTQYF.

The V gene is TRBV12-3 or TRBV12-4, the J gene TRBJ1-3; D is undetermined. The CDR3 is 11 residues long. Deletions cut 8 bases from V and 0 bases from J, with 2 bases between. The CDR3 loop reads CASLSGNTIYF. CDR3 bases: TGTGCCAGCCTCTCTGGAAACACCATATATTTT.

CDR3 in amino acids: CATSTRTTGDGYTF. The CDR3 nucleotides are TGTGCCACCAGCACCAGAACGACAGGGGACGGCTACACCTTC. V is TRBV15 and J is TRBJ1-2; 8 bases align to TRBD1. CDR1 LNHNV and CDR2 YYDKDF come from the germline V gene (reference sequence). CDR3 length: 14 amino acids. Trimming at V came to 4 bases and at J to 8 bases, leaving 9 bases not matched to a gene.

This sequence joins TRBV10-3 and TRBJ1-1, with D tentatively TRBD1 (6 bases). The CDR3 is 16 residues long. Germline V gives CDR1 ENHRY, CDR2 SYGVKD. Trimming stripped 8 bases from V and 2 bases from J, with 21 bases between. The CDR3 is CAIAAGLGRGNTEAFF. CDR3 sequence (DNA): TGTGCCATCGCGGCTGGACTCGGCAGGGGAAACACTGAAGCTTTCTTT.

In the case of this clone: Distinct nucleotide sequences in the sample also encode this CDR3. The chain combines TRBV7-9 with TRBJ1-5; the D is unclear. CDR1 and CDR2 (germline): SEHNR, FQNEAQ (reference sequence). Trimming removed 1 base at V and 7 bases at J, with 8 bases between. The CDR3 extends over 13 amino acids. CDR3 loop: CASSLEGGQPQHF. The CDR3 coding sequence is TGTGCCAGCAGCTTAGAGGGAGGCCAGCCCCAGCATTTT.

The V and J genes are TRBV5-1 and TRBJ1-1, with 9 bases aligning to TRBD1. After removal of 8 bases from V and 6 bases from J, the junction contained 11 bases not matched to a gene. CDR1 SGHRS and CDR2 YFSETQ come from the germline V gene. There are 14 residues in the CDR3. The CDR3 DNA follows: TGCGCCAGTCATACCGGGACAGGGTTCCCTGAAGCTTTCTTT. Protein product: CASHTGTGFPEAFF.

The V call is TRBV18, the J call TRBJ2-1, with 7 bases that match TRBD2. Germline-derived CDR1 and CDR2 are KGHSH and LQKENI. CDR3 length equals 15 residues. After removal of 3 bases from V and 9 bases from J, the junction contained 11 bases not matched to a gene. Here the CDR3 DNA reads TGTGCCAGCTCACCCAGGCGGGAGTCTTGGAGTGAGCAGTTCTTC. Translated: CASSPRRESWSEQFF.

The rearrangement links TRBV11-2 to TRBJ1-2; maybe TRBD1 (6 bases). The CDR3 has 14 residues. The ends were cut back, 5 bases at V and 0 bases at J, with 10 bases in the middle. Germline assignment: CDR1 SGHAT and CDR2 FQNNGV. The CDR3 region has the DNA TGTGCCAGCAGCAACCGGGACACTAACTATGGCTACACCTTC. It yields the protein CASSNRDTNYGYTF. Supplemented by reference TRBV11-2 and TRBJ1-2, the full variable domain reads EAGVAQSPRYKIIEKRQSVAFWCNPISGHATLYWYQQILGQGPKLLIQFQNNGVVDDSQLPKDRFSAERLKGVDSTLKIQPAKLEDSAVYLCASSNRDTNYGYTFGSGTRLTVV.

This clone was counted between two and nine times. The gene calls are TRBV25-1 and TRBJ2-7; 9 positions match TRBD1. V gave up 4 bases and J gave up 3 bases; unmatched junction bases: 16. This CDR3 is 18 amino acids long. Germline V gene sequence: CDR1 MGHDK, CDR2 SYGVNS. The CDR3 bases are TGTGCCAGCAGTGGGAAAGTCCCGGGACAGGGTTCTTTCTACGAGCAGTACTTC. Translating gives CASSGKVPGQGSFYEQYF.

The chain uses TRBV12-3 or TRBV12-4 and TRBJ2-1; no firm D call. This CDR3 region has 12 residues. The V end lost 5 bases, the J end lost 9 bases, and 11 bases lay between the germline ends. The DNA for the CDR3 is TGTGCCAGCAGTCGTAGTGTTGGTGAGCAGTTCTTC. It yields the protein CASSRSVGEQFF.

This rearrangement joins TRBV3-1 (or the pseudogene TRBV3-2) to TRBJ2-2; 7 bases align to TRBD2. V shed 1 base, J shed 1 base, and the junction held 6 bases outside the gene matches. This CDR3 has 17 residues. Germline CDR1 reads LGHDT; CDR2 reads YNNKEL (reference sequence). The DNA of the CDR3 is TGTGCCAGCAGCCAAGCCCCCCTAGCGGTGAACACCGGGGAGCTGTTTTTT. This sequence encodes CASSQAPLAVNTGELFF.

CDR3 in amino acids: CASKGLAGVLRTGELFF. Here the CDR3 DNA reads TGTGCCAGTAAAGGGCTAGCGGGAGTCCTCAGGACCGGGGAGCTGTTTTTT. V is TRBV19 and J is TRBJ2-2, with TRBD2 identical over 10 bases. Germline loops: CDR1 LNHDA, CDR2 SQIVND (reference sequence). V gave up 7 bases and J gave up 5 bases; unmatched junction bases: 13. This CDR3 has 17 amino acids.

This clone was seen a single time. This chain links TRBV7-9 with TRBJ2-1; 11 bases are a match to TRBD2. With 4 bases clipped from V and 6 bases from J, the junction kept 11 bases outside the gene matches. CDR1 SEHNR and CDR2 FQNEAQ come from the germline V gene (reference sequence). The CDR3 runs 17 residues. The CDR3 sequence: CASSSSFSGRGFNEQFF. CDR3 coding DNA: TGTGCCAGCAGCTCGTCATTTAGCGGGAGGGGGTTCAATGAGCAGTTCTTC.

This rearrangement joins TRBV9 to TRBJ2-3; D is perhaps TRBD1 (5 bases). Trimming took 0 bases from V and 2 from J, leaving 16 bases between them. This CDR3 has 17 amino acids. CDR1 and CDR2 (germline): SGDLS, YYNGEE. CDR3 coding DNA: TGTGCCAGCAGCGTAGATTCCTGGGGCAGAATCACAGATACGCAGTATTTT. Translation gives CASSVDSWGRITDTQYF.

The CDR3 here is CASSQGSGQGPWDGYTF. Written as DNA, the CDR3 is TGCGCCAGCAGCCAAGGATCTGGACAGGGGCCCTGGGATGGCTACACCTTC. This rearrangement joins TRBV4-1 to TRBJ1-2, with 9 bases fitting TRBD1. The CDR3 is made up of 17 amino acids. V trimming: 1 base; J trimming: 6 bases; junction bases outside the gene matches: 12. CDR1 MGHRA and CDR2 YSYEKL come from the germline V gene.